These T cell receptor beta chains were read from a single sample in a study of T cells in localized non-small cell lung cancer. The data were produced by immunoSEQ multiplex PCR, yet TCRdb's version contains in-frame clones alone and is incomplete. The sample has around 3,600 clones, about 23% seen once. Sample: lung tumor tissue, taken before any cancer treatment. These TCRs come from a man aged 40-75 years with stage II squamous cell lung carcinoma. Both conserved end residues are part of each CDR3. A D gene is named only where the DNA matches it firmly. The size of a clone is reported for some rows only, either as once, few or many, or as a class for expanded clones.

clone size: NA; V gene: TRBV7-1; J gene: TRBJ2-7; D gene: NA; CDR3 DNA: TGTGCCAGCAGCTTAGTGGACAGAAGCTCCTACGAGCAGTACTTC; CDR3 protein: CASSLVDRSSYEQYF
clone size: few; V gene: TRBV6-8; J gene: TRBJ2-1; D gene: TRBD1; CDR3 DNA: TGTGCCAGCAGTTACTCGACTCTAGGGACAGGGATACATGAGCAGTTCTTC; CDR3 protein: CASSYSTLGTGIHEQFF
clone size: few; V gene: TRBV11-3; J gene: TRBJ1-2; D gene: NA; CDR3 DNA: TGTGCCAGCAGCTTGACGGGCGGAGGCTATGGCTACACCTTC; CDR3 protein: CASSLTGGGYGYTF
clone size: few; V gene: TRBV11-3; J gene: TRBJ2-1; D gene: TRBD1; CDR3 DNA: TGTGCCAGCAGCTTGGCGTCAGGGGGATACAATGAGCAGTTCTTC; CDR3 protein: CASSLASGGYNEQFF
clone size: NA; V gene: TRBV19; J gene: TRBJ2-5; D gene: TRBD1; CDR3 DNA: TGTGCCAGTGGAGAACAGGGGGCAGGTGAGACCCAGTACTTC; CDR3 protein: CASGEQGAGETQYF
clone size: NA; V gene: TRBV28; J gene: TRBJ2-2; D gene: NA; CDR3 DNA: TGTGCCAGCAGTCCCCTTCTTTCCGCAGGGAAGCTGTTTTTT; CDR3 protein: CASSPLLSAGKLFF
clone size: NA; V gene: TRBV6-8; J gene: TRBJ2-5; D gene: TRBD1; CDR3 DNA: TGTGCCATCAGCCCCCCCCCAGGGGGCAGAGAGACCCAGTACTTC; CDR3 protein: CAISPPPGGRETQYF
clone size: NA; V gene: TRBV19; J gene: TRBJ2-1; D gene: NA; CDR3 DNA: TGTGCCAGTAGCCGGTTGGGGTCCTACAATGAGCAGTTCTTC; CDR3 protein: CASSRLGSYNEQFF
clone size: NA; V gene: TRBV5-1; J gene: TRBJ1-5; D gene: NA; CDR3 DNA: TGCGCCAGCAGCTTGGGCTCGGAAGGGCAGCCCCAGCATTTT; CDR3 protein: CASSLGSEGQPQHF
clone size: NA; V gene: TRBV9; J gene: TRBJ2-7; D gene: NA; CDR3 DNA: TGTGCCAGCAGCGTAGCTACAGGGACACCCTACGAGCAGTACTTC; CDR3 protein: CASSVATGTPYEQYF
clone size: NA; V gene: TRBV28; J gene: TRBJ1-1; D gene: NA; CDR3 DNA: TGTGCCAGCAACCTACAGGGAGGAAGAACTGAAGCTTTCTTT; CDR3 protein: CASNLQGGRTEAFF
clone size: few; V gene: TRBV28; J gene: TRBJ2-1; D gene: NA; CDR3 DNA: TGTGCCAGCAGTTCAAGCCAGGACAACAATGAGCAGTTCTTC; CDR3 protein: CASSSSQDNNEQFF
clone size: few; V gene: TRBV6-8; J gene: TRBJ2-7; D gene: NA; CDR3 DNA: TGTGCCAGCAGCCTCGGGGGGCAGGGACTCTCCTACGAGCAGTACTTC; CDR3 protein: CASSLGGQGLSYEQYF
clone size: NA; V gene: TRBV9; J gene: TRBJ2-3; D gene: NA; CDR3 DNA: TGTGCCAGCAGTGTAACGGCAGGCGCAGATACGCAGTATTTT; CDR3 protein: CASSVTAGADTQYF
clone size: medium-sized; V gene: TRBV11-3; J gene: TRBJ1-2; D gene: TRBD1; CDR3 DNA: TGTGCCAGCAGCGTCATTGGCAGGGGGCTTGGTGGCTACACCTTC; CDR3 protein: CASSVIGRGLGGYTF
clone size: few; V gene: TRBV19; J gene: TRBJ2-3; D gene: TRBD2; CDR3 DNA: TGTGCCAGTAGTTATCGGCGGGGGGAAGTAGATACGCAGTATTTT; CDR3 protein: CASSYRRGEVDTQYF